Sequencing of this T cell receptor (beta chain) was carried out in a study of blood T cell repertoires in COVID-19. Study information: The samples span acute and convalescent COVID-19 from the United States, Italy and Spain. Nucleic acid was either cDNA or gDNA, and it came from T cells, B-cell-depleted T cells, or PBMCs.

This clone has only one observation. Per the study methods: Scientists estimated how many nucleated cells there were by amplifying reference gene primers. Profiled with immunoSEQ multiplex PCR; TCRdb holds only in-frame clones, not every one. V, J and clone size are those of that table, while D and trimming were read from the DNA. The sample carries over 150,000 clones, 83% recorded once. In germline, CDR1 is LNHDA, CDR2 SQIVND (reference sequence). Between the trimmed V and J ends, which lost 4 bases and 1 base, there was a span of 13 bases. The CDR3 sequence is 15 residues long. Sequenced sample: peripheral blood. This receptor was taken from a woman aged 80 or older with acute or convalescent COVID-19. The gene calls are TRBV19 and TRBJ1-1, with D maybe TRBD1 (6 bases). For the CDR3, the DNA is TGTGCCAGTAGTACCCCCGGGGGGCGGAACACTGAAGCTTTCTTT. It encodes CASSTPGGRNTEAFF.